A selection of T cell receptor beta chains follows, all from one sample in a study of blood T cell repertoires in COVID-19. This table comes from immunoSEQ multiplex PCR, and its TCRdb copy is limited to in-frame clones, with some not included. The data show 250,000 to 300,000 clones, about 88% seen once. The sequenced material came from peripheral blood. These receptor sequences come from a man younger than 35 with active or convalescent COVID-19. Both conserved end residues are part of each CDR3. Each record gives: V gene, CDR3 protein.

TRBV3-1/TRBV3-2 | CASSQGLSGYQETQYF
TRBV11-2 | CASSLGAGTNTEAFF
TRBV10-3 | CAISGTSGTRSYEQYF
TRBV9 | CASSVGSGWETQYF
TRBV13 | CASSSTTTGGDGYTF
TRBV4-2 | CASSQEPRLAGASYNEQFF
TRBV15 | CATSTDLGRANEQFF
TRBV9 | CASSYRGWAYEQYF
TRBV6-5 | CASSYRQGDEQFF
TRBV29-1 | CSVAQGWSGNTIYF
TRBV7-2 | CASSLWGPASGRYDEQFF
TRBV21-1 | CASRKGFRNTEAFF
TRBV6-5 | CASGLQGGTEAFF
TRBV5-5 | CASSYLSGYEQYF
TRBV18 | CASSPVKPNSGNTIYF